The 9 T cell receptor beta chains given below trace back to one sample, sequenced in a study of cytomegalovirus exposure and HLA in healthy donors. Primers: 60 Vbeta forward and 13 Jbeta reverse. Profiling relied on immunoSEQ multiplex PCR, and the TCRdb table lists in-frame clones only, not all of them. The table records approximately 120,000 clones, nearly 80% of them present only once. Sequenced material: PBMCs. The source is a woman between 35 and 50 years old in good health and CMV-seronegative.

This clone was observed a single time. The J gene is TRBJ2-5, the V gene TRBV20-1; D gene ambiguous. Germline V lookup: CDR1 DFQATT, CDR2 SNEGSKA (reference sequence). The CDR3 is 10 residues long. V shed 5 bases and J shed 4 bases, with 5 bases lying between them. CDR3 residues: CSAAPETQYF. CDR3 DNA sequence: TGCAGTGCTGCGCCAGAGACCCAGTACTTC.

This clone has just one count. This CDR3 is also generated by other DNA sequences in the sample. This chain joins TRBV19 and TRBJ1-5; the match to TRBD1 covers 10 bases. Germline CDR1 reads LNHDA; CDR2 reads SQIVND (reference sequence). V lost 7 bases to trimming and J lost 0 bases; unmatched junction nucleotides: 6. The CDR3 is 16 amino acids. As DNA, the CDR3 is TGTGCCAGTACGGGACAGGGGCTGTTTAGCAATCAGCCCCAGCATTTT. This translates into CASTGQGLFSNQPQHF.

This chain links TRBV11-2 with TRBJ2-1, with D maybe TRBD2 (7 bases). The CDR3 is 15 residues long. Deletions cut 5 bases from V and 7 bases from J, with 18 bases between. Looked up from germline, CDR1 is SGHAT and CDR2 is FQNNGV. The CDR3 is CASSLEGEGRNEQFF. The CDR3 DNA follows: TGTGCCAGCAGCCTCGAGGGGGAGGGCCGAAATGAGCAGTTCTTC.

CDR3 loop: CASRPGTGRASFSYEQYF. The CDR3, as DNA: TGTGCCAGCAGGCCCGGGACAGGGAGAGCAAGCTTCTCCTACGAGCAGTACTTC. The chain employs TRBV28 and TRBJ2-5, with TRBD1 matching 9 bases. The J call is in doubt because the DNA end fits TRBJ2-7 better. This CDR3 is built from 18 residues. CDR1 and CDR2 (germline): MDHEN, SYDVKM.

This chain uses TRBV28 with TRBJ1-2, with 7 nucleotides matching TRBD1. Germline CDR1 is MDHEN and CDR2 is SYDVKM. The CDR3 spans 15 residues. The V gene end was trimmed by 7 bases and the J gene end by 0 bases; junction bases not matched to a gene: 8. Here the CDR3 DNA reads TGTGCCAGCAAAGCCTCAGGGGGGACTAACTATGGCTACACCTTC. Amino acids: CASKASGGTNYGYTF.

The chain recombines TRBV28 with TRBJ2-6; maybe TRBD1 (6 bases). The CDR3 has 16 residues. The V gene's germline CDR1 is MDHEN and CDR2 SYDVKM. V lost 5 bases and J 0 bases, leaving 11 bases between the germline ends. Here the CDR3 DNA reads TGTGCCAGCAGTCCCGGACAGATCTCTGGGGCCAACGTCCTGACTTTC. It specifies CASSPGQISGANVLTF.

V is TRBV4-3 and J is TRBJ2-2, with 8 bases aligning to TRBD1. Germline CDR1 reads LGHNA; CDR2 reads YSLEER. The CDR3 contains 13 residues. V was clipped by 1 base and J by 8 bases; unmatched bases: 0. The CDR3 reads CASSQGQGGELFF. CDR3 coding DNA: TGCGCCAGCAGCCAAGGACAGGGGGGGGAGCTGTTTTTT.

The genes are TRBV9 and TRBJ2-1, with 8 nucleotides matching TRBD1. Per the germline V gene, CDR1 is SGDLS and CDR2 is YYNGEE. V dropped 4 bases and J dropped 3; count of bases not matched to a gene: 9. This CDR3 has 16 residues. The CDR3 region is CASSLRPGGLYNEQFF. Written as DNA, the CDR3 is TGTGCCAGCAGCTTAAGGCCAGGGGGCCTCTACAATGAGCAGTTCTTC.

The chain recombines TRBV9 with TRBJ2-2, with TRBD2 matching 9 bases. Germline lookup yields CDR1 SGDLS and CDR2 YYNGEE. The CDR3 consists of 21 residues. V lost 0 bases, J lost 3 bases, and 18 bases stayed unmatched. CDR3 DNA sequence: TGTGCCAGCAGCGTAGATCTGCGGCGGGAGGGCGTTTTGGTAGACACCGGGGAGCTGTTTTTT. This codes for CASSVDLRREGVLVDTGELFF.